The sequence of this TCR beta chain was determined in a study of T-cell memory formation after mild COVID-19. Study-wide results and limits: Several responding clones turned up in pre-infection memory, indicating that cross-reactive memory may have taken part. Clones which contracted sat mainly in CM and EM if CD4+, and in EMRA if CD8+. Second-wave clones with a day 37 peak had unconfirmed SARS-CoV-2 specificity.

The CDR3 contains 14 residues. In germline, CDR1 is GTSNPN, CDR2 SVGIG (reference sequence). V shed 2 bases and J shed 0 bases, with 7 bases lying between them. 5'RACE, which relied on constant-segment primers, yielded TCR alpha and TCR beta cDNA libraries carrying sample barcodes and UMIs. TCRdb processed the 5' RACE reads anew with MiXCR; each CDR3 protein has one entry. The sample has about 250,000 distinct CDR3 sequences; 15% are singletons. On this clonotype: Its antigen is unidentified.

The chain employs TRBV30 and TRBJ2-2; unclear D gene. The source material was PBMCs or a T cell subset sorted from them (not recorded which). The source of this sequence is an adult woman who had mild COVID-19 (a few samples of this study predate the infection). Cell type and time point are not known. The CDR3: CAWSLGTNTGELFF. The CDR3, as DNA: TGTGCCTGGAGTTTAGGAACGAACACCGGGGAGCTGTTTTTT.